The 18 T cell receptor beta chains given below trace back to one sample, sequenced in a study of blood T cell repertoires in COVID-19. Here immunoSEQ multiplex PCR was the method, and the copy in TCRdb shows in-frame clones only, minus some. There are roughly 30,000 clones in the sample; roughly nine tenths occur only once, and roughly 3.9% lies in the top ten. The sample taken for sequencing was peripheral blood. These receptors originate from a human donor in a cohort sampled during active COVID-19.

The rearrangement uses TRBV7-2 and TRBJ2-7; 8 nucleotides agree with TRBD2. Trimming cost V 0 bases and J 0 bases; bases outside gene matches: 4. Germline V gene data show CDR1 as SGHTA and CDR2 as FQGNSA. CDR3 size: 16 residues. The CDR3 sequence is CASSLATGGSSYEQYF. The DNA of the CDR3 is TGTGCCAGCAGCTTAGCCACGGGGGGGAGCTCCTACGAGCAGTACTTC.

The chain has TRBV5-6 and TRBJ2-5; D may be TRBD1 (7 bases). The CDR3 is made up of 13 amino acids. The V and J ends lost 1 base and 5 bases respectively, with 9 bases between them. Germline CDR1 and CDR2: SGHDT and YYEEEE. The CDR3 loop is CASSLSGGETQYF. The DNA of the CDR3 is TGTGCCAGCAGCTTGTCAGGGGGGGAGACCCAGTACTTC.

The V call is TRBV5-4, the J call TRBJ2-5, with D unclear. The CDR3 covers 12 residues. Germline assignment: CDR1 SGHNT and CDR2 YYREEE (reference sequence). V lost 4 bases, J lost 5 bases, and 9 bases lay in between. CDR3 DNA: TGTGCCAGCAGCCCTATCGGGGAGACCCAGTACTTC. Translating it yields CASSPIGETQYF.

This clone came up a few times. The V gene is TRBV3-1 (or the pseudogene TRBV3-2), the J gene TRBJ2-7, with D hard to call. V was cut by 1 base and J by 6 bases, with 4 bases left in between. The CDR3 consists of 11 residues. Germline CDR1 and CDR2: LGHDT and YNNKEL (reference sequence). CDR3: CASSQVSEQYF. CDR3 coding DNA: TGTGCCAGCAGCCAAGTCAGCGAGCAGTACTTC.

The chain couples TRBV7-2 to TRBJ1-6; TRBD1 matches at 7 bases. The length of the CDR3 is 17 residues. Germline values: CDR1 SGHTA, CDR2 FQGNSA. V was pared by 5 bases and J by 0 bases, with 7 bases of the junction left unmatched. The CDR3 DNA sequence: TGTGCCAGCAGCGCAACAGGGGTGAGCTCCTATAATTCACCCCTCCACTTT. Protein product: CASSATGVSSYNSPLHF.

The chain is built from TRBV5-1 and TRBJ2-7, with D perhaps matching TRBD1 (5 bases). V lost 2 bases to trimming and J lost 3 bases, with 15 bases between them. The CDR3 runs to 15 residues. Germline CDR1 is SGHRS and CDR2 is YFSETQ. Written as DNA, the CDR3 is TGCGCCAGCAGCTTAGACAGCCCTAGTAACTACGAGCAGTACTTC. Amino acids: CASSLDSPSNYEQYF.

This clone was seen just once. The rearrangement joins TRBV7-8 to TRBJ1-3, with a tentative D call TRBD1 (5 bases). CDR1 and CDR2 (germline): SGHVS, FQNEAQ. This CDR3 comprises 15 residues. V lost 5 bases and J 0 bases, leaving 11 bases between the germline ends. CDR3 sequence reads: CASSQGLPSGNTIYF. The CDR3 DNA is TGTGCCAGCAGCCAGGGACTGCCCTCTGGAAACACCATATATTTT. Looking up the rest from reference TRBV7-8 and TRBJ1-3 gives the full variable domain: GAGVSQSPRYKVAKRGQDVALRCDPISGHVSLFWYQQALGQGPEFLTYFQNEAQLDKSGLPSDRFFAERPEGSVSTLKIQRTQQEDSAVYLCASSQGLPSGNTIYFGEGSWLTVV.

CDR3: CAISDPTSGGVAKNIQYF. CDR3 coding DNA: TGTGCCATCAGTGACCCGACTAGCGGGGGGGTCGCCAAAAACATTCAGTACTTC. The V call is TRBV10-3, the J call TRBJ2-4; TRBD2 matches at 14 bases. The CDR3 runs to 18 residues. Trimming removed 3 bases from V and 1 base from J; junction bases left unmatched: 5. Germline V gene lookup returns CDR1 ENHRY and CDR2 SYGVKD.

The chain is built from TRBV1 and TRBJ1-2. TRBV1 is designated a pseudogene. The CDR3 is made up of 13 amino acids. The DNA for the CDR3 is TGCACCAGCAGCCATCCGAGAGAGGATGGCTACACCTTC. Translation: CTSSHPREDGYTF.

This rearrangement joins TRBV12-5 to TRBJ2-1; D not resolved. V lost 2 bases to trimming and J lost 9 bases, with 8 bases between them. The CDR3 extends over 12 amino acids. Per the germline V gene, CDR1 is LGHNT and CDR2 is FRNRAP. The CDR3 sequence is CASGLTSAEQFF. CDR3 nucleotides: TGTGCTAGTGGTTTGACAAGCGCTGAGCAGTTCTTC.

The chain couples TRBV6-5 to TRBJ2-7, with 9 nucleotides matching TRBD1. The V gene's germline CDR1 is MNHEY and CDR2 SVGAGI. The J segment lost 5 bases and the V segment lost 5 bases, leaving 10 bases of the junction unmatched. The CDR3 consists of 15 residues. CDR3 bases: TGTGCCAGCAGTAACACAGGGGGCTCTGTTGACGAGCAGTACTTC. It encodes CASSNTGGSVDEQYF.

The CDR3: CASSPRGDRNTEAFF. The CDR3 DNA reads TGTGCCAGCAGTCCCCGGGGGGACCGGAACACTGAAGCTTTCTTT. The J gene is TRBJ1-1, the V gene TRBV6-5, with a tentative D call TRBD1 (5 bases). The germline V and J ends were trimmed by 5 bases and 1 base, with 14 bases remaining between them. The length of the CDR3 is 15 residues. CDR1 and CDR2 from the germline V gene are MNHEY and SVGAGI.

The chain employs TRBV4-1 and TRBJ2-2, with D perhaps TRBD1 (6 bases). This CDR3 contains 16 residues. Between the trimmed V and J ends, which lost 5 bases and 0 bases, there was a span of 13 bases. Germline CDR1 reads MGHRA; CDR2 reads YSYEKL. CDR3 coding DNA: TGCGCCAGCAGCGCACGGACAGAGTCGAACACCGGGGAGCTGTTTTTT. The encoded protein is CASSARTESNTGELFF.

The rearrangement joins TRBV20-1 to TRBJ1-2; 10 bases are shared with TRBD1. The germline V gene encodes CDR1 DFQATT and CDR2 SNEGSKA (reference sequence). CDR3 length equals 11 residues. V trimming: 5 bases; J trimming: 8 bases; junction bases outside the gene matches: 2. CDR3 nucleotides: TGCAGTGCTGGACAGGGGGAAGGCTACACCTTC. Its translation is CSAGQGEGYTF.

The V and J genes are TRBV19 and TRBJ1-2; D is ambiguous. Per germline, CDR1 LNHDA and CDR2 SQIVND (reference sequence). The CDR3 sequence is 13 residues long. V lost 10 bases, J lost 4 bases, and 16 bases lay in between. The CDR3 sequence is CATSGPFFYGYTF. The CDR3 DNA follows: TGTGCCACTTCGGGTCCTTTCTTCTATGGCTACACCTTC.

This chain connects TRBV25-1 to TRBJ1-1; TRBD1 is a possible D gene (5 bases). Germline lookup yields CDR1 MGHDK and CDR2 SYGVNS. V was cut by 6 bases and J by 7 bases, with 6 bases left in between. The CDR3 totals 10 residues. CDR3 region: CASRGLEAFF. CDR3 nucleotides: TGTGCCAGCAGGGGACTTGAAGCTTTCTTT.

There are a few counts of this clone. The CDR3 here is CASSRDNSYEQYF. In nucleotides, the CDR3 is TGCGCCAGCAGTCGAGACAACTCCTACGAGCAGTACTTC. This chain links TRBV4-1 with TRBJ2-7; D gene ambiguous. CDR1 and CDR2 from the germline V gene are MGHRA and YSYEKL. The V end was cut by 6 bases, the J end by 0 bases, with 9 bases between. CDR3 length equals 13 residues.

The chain combines TRBV4-1 with TRBJ1-3, with D unresolved. Trimming took off 3 bases at V and 0 bases at J, with 15 bases between the two ends. This CDR3 spans 17 amino acids. The germline gives CDR1 MGHRA, CDR2 YSYEKL. The CDR3 region is CASSHPPGSISGNTIYF. CDR3 in DNA: TGCGCCAGCAGCCACCCCCCTGGGAGTATCTCTGGAAACACCATATATTTT.